This is a list of T cell receptor beta chains from one sample in a study of shared clonotypes between healthy human individuals. Using immunoSEQ multiplex PCR, the repertoire was profiled, and TCRdb retains in-frame clones only, with some absent. Of about 500,000 clones listed, 75% to 80% are singletons. Sequencing used PBMCs. Receptor source: a woman aged 40 to 49 in good health. Some clones in this sample may be carry-over from other donors' samples. Both conserved end residues are part of each CDR3. The order of the fields is J gene, V gene, clone size, D gene, CDR3 protein, CDR3 DNA. D genes are given only for firm matches. The listing skips clone size in some rows; elsewhere it reads once, few, many or a size class.

TRBJ1-2	TRBV28	few	NA	CASSLEGRAHYGYTF	TGTGCCAGCAGTTTAGAGGGTAGGGCCCATTATGGCTACACCTTC
TRBJ1-6	TRBV5-4	NA	NA	CASSVDRVYSPLHF	TGTGCCAGCAGCGTGGATAGGGTTTATTCACCCCTCCACTTT
TRBJ2-2	TRBV5-1	NA	TRBD2	CASSFDGRRTGELFF	TGCGCCAGCAGCTTTGACGGGAGGAGGACCGGGGAGCTGTTTTTT
TRBJ2-5	TRBV29-1	NA	NA	CSVVRGNQETQYF	TGCAGCGTTGTTCGGGGGAACCAAGAGACCCAGTACTTC
TRBJ2-7	TRBV2	NA	NA	CASSEGRVSEQYF	TGTGCCAGCAGTGAGGGCAGGGTATCCGAGCAGTACTTC
TRBJ2-1	TRBV9	NA	TRBD2	CASSVATIGVAGGEQFF	TGTGCCAGCAGCGTAGCTACAATAGGAGTAGCGGGAGGTGAGCAGTTCTTC
TRBJ1-1	TRBV29-1	NA	NA	CSVGEGTTEAFF	TGCAGCGTTGGGGAGGGTACGACTGAAGCTTTCTTT
TRBJ2-5	TRBV30	few	NA	CAWSVRAETQYF	TGTGCCTGGAGTGTAAGGGCAGAGACCCAGTACTTC
TRBJ2-2	TRBV7-2	NA	NA	CASSLESGTGELFF	TGTGCCAGCAGCTTAGAATCGGGAACCGGGGAGCTGTTTTTT
TRBJ1-5	TRBV28	few	TRBD1	CASRQGNSNQPQHF	TGTGCCAGCAGACAGGGGAATAGCAATCAGCCCCAGCATTTT
TRBJ1-3	TRBV13	NA	NA	CASSLAPGESIYF	TGTGCCAGCAGCTTAGCCCCGGGGGAATCCATATATTTT
TRBJ1-1	TRBV28	few	NA	CASSPLGQPMNTEAFF	TGTGCCAGCAGTCCGCTCGGGCAGCCCATGAACACTGAAGCTTTCTTT
TRBJ2-5	TRBV6-1	NA	NA	CASQPLQGREETQYF	TGTGCCAGCCAGCCCCTACAGGGGAGGGAAGAGACCCAGTACTTC
TRBJ2-7	TRBV21-1	many	NA	CASSKVKGPYEQYF	TGTGCCAGCAGCAAAGTCAAGGGTCCCTACGAGCAGTACTTC
TRBJ1-1	TRBV18	NA	NA	CASSPSGLGVNLTEAFF	TGTGCCAGCTCACCTTCTGGACTGGGGGTGAATCTCACTGAAGCTTTCTTT
TRBJ1-1	TRBV7-3	NA	NA	CASSPLGGYTEAFF	TGTGCCAGCAGCCCACTGGGCGGTTACACTGAAGCTTTCTTT
TRBJ2-1	TRBV18	few	NA	CASSPEAGTNEQFF	TGTGCCAGCTCACCAGAGGCAGGTACCAATGAGCAGTTCTTC
TRBJ1-1	TRBV5-1	NA	TRBD1	CASSLVGDRGFTEAFF	TGCGCCAGCAGCTTGGTGGGGGACAGGGGATTCACTGAAGCTTTCTTT
TRBJ2-1	TRBV7-2	few	NA	CASRRGDNEQFF	TGTGCCAGCAGGAGGGGGGACAATGAGCAGTTCTTC
TRBJ2-1	TRBV5-1	NA	NA	CASSLIEPRYNEQFF	TGCGCCAGCAGCTTGATCGAGCCCCGTTACAATGAGCAGTTCTTC
TRBJ2-1	TRBV19	many	TRBD2	CASSIVGTRENEQFF	TGTGCCAGTAGTATAGTTGGGACTAGAGAGAATGAGCAGTTCTTC
TRBJ1-1	TRBV7-3	NA	NA	CASSRRDFVLPPEAFF	TGTGCCAGCAGCCGAAGGGACTTCGTGCTTCCCCCTGAAGCTTTCTTT
TRBJ2-3	TRBV7-2	NA	NA	CASSFATADTQYF	TGTGCCAGCAGCTTTGCCACAGCAGATACGCAGTATTTT
TRBJ2-1	TRBV7-9	NA	NA	CASRQASSYNEQFF	TGTGCCAGCAGGCAGGCTTCCTCCTACAATGAGCAGTTCTTC
TRBJ2-1	TRBV11-1	once	TRBD1	CASKGANSYNEQFF	TGTGCCAGCAAGGGGGCTAACTCCTACAATGAGCAGTTCTTC
TRBJ1-2	TRBV28	once	TRBD1	CATDTSRGQGYGYTF	TGTGCCACCGATACTAGTCGGGGACAGGGATATGGCTACACCTTC
TRBJ2-7	TRBV11-3	NA	NA	CASSLGPSYEQYF	TGTGCCAGCAGCTTAGGGCCTTCCTACGAGCAGTACTTC
TRBJ1-5	TRBV19	NA	TRBD1	CASKPPGQGVGQPQHF	TGTGCCAGTAAACCACCTGGACAGGGAGTAGGTCAGCCCCAGCATTTT
TRBJ1-3	TRBV2	NA	NA	CASSELKSFTPGSLYF	TGTGCCAGCAGTGAACTAAAGTCCTTCACCCCGGGATCCCTTTATTTT
TRBJ2-7	TRBV28	NA	NA	CASSLTADPQGGEQYF	TGTGCCAGCAGTCTTACGGCCGACCCGCAGGGCGGGGAGCAGTACTTC
TRBJ2-2	TRBV2	NA	TRBD1	CASRTTGGVNTGELFF	TGTGCCAGCAGGACCACAGGGGGAGTAAACACCGGGGAGCTGTTTTTT
TRBJ2-1	TRBV18	NA	TRBD2	CASSPQTSGNVEAFF	TGTGCCAGCTCACCACAGACTAGCGGGAATGTTGAGGCATTCTTC
TRBJ2-7	TRBV27	few	NA	CASSLKATGTEQYF	TGTGCCAGCAGTTTAAAAGCAACAGGGACCGAGCAGTACTTC
TRBJ2-2	TRBV18	NA	TRBD1	CASSRTTGGDNGELFF	TGTGCCAGCTCACGGACGACAGGGGGCGATAACGGGGAGCTGTTTTTT
TRBJ1-2	TRBV4-2	few	NA	CASSQTVDYGYTF	TGTGCCAGCAGCCAGACAGTCGACTATGGCTACACCTTC
TRBJ2-7	TRBV10-1	NA	NA	CARGTEYGEQYF	TGCGCCAGAGGGACGGAGTACGGCGAGCAGTACTTC
TRBJ1-1	TRBV7-2	NA	NA	CASSPQGNTEAFF	TGTGCCAGCAGCCCCCAGGGGAACACTGAAGCTTTCTTT
TRBJ2-5	TRBV28	NA	TRBD1	CASSPLRQGWETQYF	TGTGCCAGCAGTCCCCTCCGACAGGGTTGGGAGACCCAGTACTTC
TRBJ2-7	TRBV20-1	NA	NA	CSVKSSYEQYF	TGCAGTGTAAAAAGCTCCTACGAGCAGTACTTC
TRBJ2-1	TRBV11-3	NA	TRBD1	CASSFSRTGSSYNEQFF	TGTGCCAGCAGCTTTAGCCGGACAGGAAGCTCCTACAATGAGCAGTTCTTC
TRBJ2-6	TRBV7-9	NA	NA	CAGLPSSSGANVLTF	TGTGCCGGCCTCCCATCGAGCTCTGGGGCCAACGTCCTGACTTTC
TRBJ1-5	TRBV5-8	NA	NA	CASSLRHITQPQHF	TGTGCCAGCAGCTTACGCCATATTACTCAGCCCCAGCATTTT
TRBJ2-7	TRBV27	many	NA	CASSWSGRFSYEQYF	TGTGCCAGCAGTTGGTCAGGACGTTTTTCCTACGAGCAGTACTTC
TRBJ1-2	TRBV5-6	NA	NA	CASRMKGRAGYGYTF	TGTGCCAGCAGAATGAAGGGGAGGGCTGGGTATGGCTACACCTTC
TRBJ2-7	TRBV7-3	NA	NA	CASSRTGQRSEQYF	TGTGCCAGCAGTCGTACGGGACAAAGATCCGAGCAGTACTTC
TRBJ2-5	TRBV20-1	NA	NA	CSPVGGETQYF	TGCAGCCCGGTTGGGGGCGAGACCCAGTACTTC
TRBJ1-2	TRBV28	NA	NA	CASSPGGGEVYGYTF	TGTGCCAGCAGTCCCGGCGGAGGTGAGGTTTATGGCTACACCTTC
TRBJ2-2	TRBV9	many	NA	CASSVGGFTGELFF	TGTGCCAGCAGCGTAGGGGGGTTCACCGGGGAGCTGTTTTTT
TRBJ2-1	TRBV28	NA	NA	CASTLDRNGRQFF	TGTGCCAGCACCCTAGACAGGAATGGTCGGCAGTTCTTC
TRBJ1-1	TRBV2	NA	NA	CASKQTNTEAFF	TGTGCCAGCAAACAGACGAACACTGAAGCTTTCTTT
TRBJ1-5	TRBV28	NA	NA	CASRPHGGGNQPQHF	TGTGCCAGCAGACCACACGGGGGGGGGAATCAGCCCCAGCATTTT
TRBJ1-3	TRBV4-1	few	NA	CASSQLLGNTIYF	TGCGCCAGCAGCCAACTCCTTGGAAACACCATATATTTT
TRBJ2-7	TRBV5-6	NA	NA	CASSRRGFYEQYF	TGTGCCAGCAGCCGCCGGGGATTCTACGAGCAGTACTTC
TRBJ2-7	TRBV6-5	NA	NA	CASSPSTRGEQYF	TGTGCCAGCAGTCCCTCGACTAGAGGTGAGCAGTACTTC
TRBJ1-3	TRBV6-5	NA	NA	CASRPAGDSGNTIYF	TGTGCCAGCAGACCCGCGGGGGACTCTGGAAACACCATATATTTT